The 26 T cell receptor beta chains below all came from one sample that was sequenced in a study of T cells in Graves' hyperthyroidism and ophthalmopathy. There were TCR beta CDR3 regions amplified from RNA transcripts. First-round RT-PCR targeting the TCR CDR3 was performed with the HTBI primer set. TCRdb reanalysed the multiplex PCR reads using MiXCR and keeps one entry per CDR3 protein. This table has approximately 570,000 distinct CDR3 sequences, just under 20% appearing once. Sequencing input: blood. These receptors originate from a man between 40 and 49 years old with Graves' ophthalmopathy.

This clonotype showed up just a few times. The chain links TRBV5-1 to TRBJ2-1; 13 nucleotides align to TRBD2. J gave up 10 bases and V 4 bases, and 17 bases lay outside the gene matches. CDR3 size: 18 residues. CDR1 and CDR2 from the germline V gene are SGHRS and YFSETQ. The CDR3, as DNA: TGCGCCAGCAGCCCCTCTGTGGGGGGGACTAGCGGGATTCAAGAGCAGTTCTTC. Protein: CASSPSVGGTSGIQEQFF.

The chain recombines TRBV15 with TRBJ2-2; D is unresolved. The CDR3 runs 16 residues. V gave up 0 bases and J gave up 2 bases, with 10 bases separating them. Germline V gene lookup returns CDR1 LNHNV and CDR2 YYDKDF (reference sequence). The CDR3 DNA reads TGTGCCACCAGCAGAGACCCCGACGGAAACACCGGGGAGCTGTTTTTT. Protein: CATSRDPDGNTGELFF.

This clonotype has more than one count but fewer than ten. V usage is TRBV20-1 and J usage is TRBJ1-1; D remains ambiguous. The germline CDR1 and CDR2 sequences are DFQATT and SNEGSKA (reference sequence). This CDR3 comprises 11 residues. V was clipped by 6 bases and J by 4 bases, with 9 bases between them. This CDR3 reads CSAPPGTEAFF. CDR3 DNA sequence: TGCAGTGCCCCCCCCGGCACTGAAGCTTTCTTT.

The table lists this clonotype with many counts. The gene calls are TRBV29-1 and TRBJ2-3; D might be TRBD2 (6 bases). Trimming pared 6 bases from V and 2 bases from J, leaving 18 bases between. The CDR3 has 15 amino acids. Per germline, CDR1 SQVTM and CDR2 ANQGSEA. The CDR3 nucleotides read TGCAGCGTCTCCGGGACTCCAGGGCACACAGATACGCAGTATTTT. Protein product: CSVSGTPGHTDTQYF.

This clonotype was seen more than once but under ten times. The gene calls are TRBV7-9 and TRBJ1-6; no definite D call. Germline V gene lookup returns CDR1 SEHNR and CDR2 FQNEAQ (reference sequence). V was trimmed by 1 base and J by 15 bases, leaving 25 bases between them. The CDR3 sequence is 17 residues long. CDR3 protein: CASSLGRGGQIRGHLHF. In nucleotides, the CDR3 is TGTGCCAGCAGCTTAGGGAGAGGAGGGCAGATCCGTGGCCACCTCCACTTT.

Comments on this clonotype: Just one base apart from a much larger clone, this may be a read error. V usage is TRBV2 and J usage is TRBJ2-2, with 11 bases identical to TRBD2. Germline-derived CDR1 and CDR2 are SNHLY and FYNNEI. CDR3 size: 15 residues. This CDR3 reads CVSSGTSGLAGELFF. DNA for the CDR3: TGTGTCAGCAGCGGGACTAGCGGTCTCGCCGGGGAGCTGTTTTTT.

As to this clonotype: Mismatch with germline at one junction end may stem from a read error. The genes are TRBV6-1 and TRBJ2-2; weak D call: TRBD2 (5 bases). The CDR3 consists of 13 residues. Germline CDR1 is MNHNS and CDR2 is SASEGT. The CDR3 sequence: CASTQRVAGELVF. Here the CDR3 DNA reads TGTGCCAGCACACAGAGGGTGGCCGGGGAGCTGGTTTTT.

This clonotype appeared many times. The CDR3 DNA follows: TGTGCCAGCACTGGGGGGCACCAAGAGACCCAGTACTTC. Translating gives CASTGGHQETQYF. The chain combines TRBV18 with TRBJ2-5; D is perhaps TRBD1 or TRBD2 (6 bases each). The CDR3 runs 13 residues. Germline V gene lookup returns CDR1 KGHSH and CDR2 LQKENI. Deletions cut 8 bases from V and 0 bases from J, with 10 bases between.

This clonotype was seen a handful of times. This chain connects TRBV20-1 to TRBJ2-1; TRBD2 is a possible D gene (5 bases). CDR1 and CDR2 (germline): DFQATT, SNEGSKA (reference sequence). V was clipped by 6 bases and J by 5 bases, with 20 bases between them. This CDR3 has 15 residues. The CDR3 sequence is CSAPATTRGDNEQFF. The CDR3 nucleotides read TGCAGTGCCCCTGCGACTACCCGTGGAGACAATGAGCAGTTCTTC.

This clonotype was detected ten times or more. V is TRBV5-1 and J is TRBJ2-7, with 8 nucleotides matching TRBD2. V lost 0 bases, J lost 4 bases, and 6 bases stayed unmatched. The CDR3 consists of 15 residues. Per germline, CDR1 SGHRS and CDR2 YFSETQ. The CDR3 sequence is CASSLEAGGLYEQYF. The CDR3, as DNA: TGCGCCAGCAGCTTGGAGGCGGGAGGCTTATACGAGCAGTACTTC.

The table lists this clonotype with a few counts. CDR3 protein: CASGTPGVGTGELFF. The CDR3, as DNA: TGTGCCAGCGGAACCCCAGGGGTAGGCACCGGGGAGCTGTTTTTT. The rearrangement joins TRBV28 to TRBJ2-2; possible D gene TRBD1, 6 bases. There are 15 residues in the CDR3. Germline lookup yields CDR1 MDHEN and CDR2 SYDVKM. V lost 8 bases to trimming and J lost 4 bases, with 17 bases between them. The full variable domain, with the rest looked up from reference TRBV28 and TRBJ2-2, is DVKVTQSSRYLVKRTGEKVFLECVQDMDHENMFWYRQDPGLGLRLIYFSYDVKMKEKGDIPEGYSVSREKKERFSLILESASTNQTSMYLCASGTPGVGTGELFFGEGSRLTVL.

CDR3: CSGYGTMAPSSYNEQFF. The CDR3 DNA sequence: TGCAGCGGATATGGGACCATGGCCCCTTCCTCCTACAATGAGCAGTTCTTC. The genes are TRBV29-1 and TRBJ2-1; D tentatively reads TRBD1 or TRBD2 (5 bases each). V lost 7 bases and J lost 0, with 22 bases in between. This CDR3 is built from 17 residues. Germline V CDR1 and CDR2: SQVTM, ANQGSEA.

This clonotype turned up a few times. The chain links TRBV6-2 or TRBV6-3 to TRBJ2-7, with 10 bases identical to TRBD2. V dropped 3 bases and J dropped 3; count of bases not matched to a gene: 5. This CDR3 is 15 amino acids long. From germline, CDR1 is MNHEY and CDR2 SVGEGT. CDR3 protein: CASSYPTSGVYEQYF. CDR3 sequence (DNA): TGTGCCAGCAGTTATCCCACTAGCGGGGTCTACGAGCAGTACTTC.

This clonotype was picked up a small number of times. The chain links TRBV5-1 to TRBJ1-2; 7 bases match TRBD1. Germline-derived CDR1 and CDR2 are SGHRS and YFSETQ. V shed 3 bases, J shed 6 bases, and the junction held 8 bases outside the gene matches. The CDR3 is 14 residues long. The CDR3 spells CASSSLTGLDGYTF. CDR3 bases: TGCGCCAGCAGCTCGTTGACAGGGCTGGATGGCTACACCTTC. Using reference TRBV5-1 and TRBJ1-2 for the parts outside the CDR3, the full variable domain is KAGVTQTPRYLIKTRGQQVTLSCSPISGHRSVSWYQQTPGQGLQFLFEYFSETQRNKGNFPGRFSGRQFSNSRSEMNVSTLELGDSALYLCASSSLTGLDGYTFGSGTRLTVV.

This clonotype appeared many times. J is TRBJ2-2 and V is TRBV6-2 or TRBV6-3, with 13 bases lining up with TRBD2. This CDR3 spans 16 amino acids. Germline V CDR1 and CDR2: MNHEY, SVGEGT. The trim removed 4 bases at V and 8 bases at J, leaving 7 bases unmatched. The CDR3 here is CASSSTSGRSRGELFF. Here the CDR3 DNA reads TGTGCCAGCAGTTCGACTAGCGGGAGGAGTAGGGGGGAGCTGTTTTTT.

This clonotype showed up just a few times. CDR3 bases: TGTGCCAGCAGCTTAGCGGCGGGGGGGTTACCCCAAGAGACCCAGTACTTC. Protein: CASSLAAGGLPQETQYF. The rearrangement uses TRBV7-8 and TRBJ2-5; 9 bases match TRBD2. Germline V gene lookup returns CDR1 SGHVS and CDR2 FQNEAQ. This CDR3 is 17 amino acids long. The V gene end was trimmed by 0 bases and the J gene end by 1 base; junction bases not matched to a gene: 6. Variable domain in full (rest from reference TRBV7-8 and TRBJ2-5): GAGVSQSPRYKVAKRGQDVALRCDPISGHVSLFWYQQALGQGPEFLTYFQNEAQLDKSGLPSDRFFAERPEGSVSTLKIQRTQQEDSAVYLCASSLAAGGLPQETQYFGPGTRLLVL.

This clonotype was seen only a few times. The rearrangement joins TRBV18 to TRBJ2-2, with no clear D. Trimming left V 1 base short and J 1 base short, with 10 bases between. This CDR3 has 16 residues. The germline V gene encodes CDR1 KGHSH and CDR2 LQKENI. This chain's CDR3 is CASSPLVAVNTGELFF. In DNA form, the CDR3 reads TGTGCCAGCTCACCACTAGTCGCGGTGAACACCGGGGAGCTGTTTTTT.

This clonotype was seen many times. The chain has TRBV7-6 and TRBJ2-3; the D is unclear. Between the trimmed V and J ends, which lost 5 bases and 4 bases, there was a span of 25 bases. This CDR3 is 18 amino acids long. Germline loops: CDR1 SGHVS, CDR2 FNYEAQ. The CDR3 region is CASSPRFLTNGAADTQYF. The CDR3 DNA follows: TGTGCCAGCAGCCCACGATTTTTGACAAACGGTGCTGCAGATACGCAGTATTTT.

In regard to this clonotype: This sequence may be a read error, since a much larger clone differs from it by one base. The CDR3 does not close with the conserved phenylalanine or tryptophan, likely indicating a read error. The CDR3, as DNA: TGCGCCAGCAGCTTGGAGGGCAGCACTAACTATGGCTACACCGTC. Translating it yields CASSLEGSTNYGYTV. The chain links TRBV5-1 to TRBJ1-2, with D unresolved. The CDR3 contains 15 residues. Germline V gene lookup returns CDR1 SGHRS and CDR2 YFSETQ. V lost 0 bases, J lost 0 bases, and 9 bases lay in between.

The sample holds a few counts of this clonotype. The chain carries TRBV6-5 and TRBJ1-5; unclear D gene. CDR3 length: 13 residues. V lost 4 bases and J lost 4, with 8 bases in between. CDR1 is MNHEY, CDR2 SVGAGI, per germline. CDR3 protein: CASSLKGNQPQHF. The CDR3 nucleotides read TGTGCCAGCAGTTTAAAGGGAAATCAGCCCCAGCATTTT.

This clonotype was recorded many times. The chain carries TRBV12-3 or TRBV12-4 and TRBJ1-2; D is uncertain. Trimming took off 6 bases at V and 4 bases at J, with 12 bases between the two ends. The CDR3 totals 13 residues. CDR3 sequence (DNA): TGTGCCAGCAGCCTACTTTGGGGCTATGGCTACACCTTC. Amino acids: CASSLLWGYGYTF.

The chain recombines TRBV20-1 with TRBJ2-7; tentatively, D is TRBD2 (7 bases). The CDR3 loop spans 13 amino acids. The ends were cut back, 5 bases at V and 7 bases at J, with 18 bases in the middle. From germline, CDR1 is DFQATT and CDR2 SNEGSKA (reference sequence). CDR3 bases: TGCAGTGCTGGGAGGGGGGGGGCTGGGGAGCAGTACTTC. Translating it yields CSAGRGGAGEQYF.

This chain links TRBV5-6 with TRBJ2-5; 9 positions agree with TRBD1. Trimming at V came to 4 bases and at J to 4 bases, leaving 8 bases not matched to a gene. The CDR3 totals 15 residues. The germline V gene has CDR1 SGHDT and CDR2 YYEEEE. The chain's CDR3 is CASSKDRGVTETQYF. Here the CDR3 DNA reads TGTGCCAGCAGCAAGGACAGGGGCGTCACAGAGACCCAGTACTTC.

V and J are TRBV9 and TRBJ2-3; D ambiguous. The CDR3 has 14 amino acids. The V and J ends lost 4 bases and 3 bases respectively, with 12 bases between them. The germline CDR1 and CDR2 sequences are SGDLS and YYNGEE. CDR3 DNA: TGTGCCAGCAGCCTCCAGACAAAAACAGATACGCAGTATTTT. It codes for CASSLQTKTDTQYF.

This sequence joins TRBV13 and TRBJ2-7; TRBD1 aligns across 9 bases. The germline V gene encodes CDR1 PRHDT and CDR2 FYEKMQ (reference sequence). This CDR3 spans 15 amino acids. Trimming took 6 bases from V and 7 from J; bases not matched to a gene: 13. CDR3 DNA: TGTGCCAGCAGGTGGGCCCGACAGGGGGTAGGAGAGCAGTACTTC. This sequence encodes CASRWARQGVGEQYF.

At least ten counts were recorded for this clonotype. The CDR3 coding sequence is TGTGCCAGCTCACAGGGGCCGGGGAATCAGCCCCAGCATTTT. This translates into CASSQGPGNQPQHF. The chain has TRBV18 and TRBJ1-5, with a weak D call TRBD1 (5 bases). The CDR3 runs to 14 residues. Germline V CDR1 and CDR2: KGHSH, LQKENI. V gave up 4 bases and J gave up 4 bases, with 11 bases separating them.